This TCR beta chain is drawn from a study of shared clonotypes between healthy human individuals. Findings and caveats of the study: Only blood underwent sampling, and tissue repertoires likely differ.

Trimming removed 3 bases from V and 6 bases from J, with 11 bases in between. CDR1 is SGHRS and CDR2 is YFSETQ in the germline V gene. The CDR3 consists of 13 residues. TCRdb keeps only in-frame clones here, not all; method: immunoSEQ multiplex PCR. The table has around 2.5 million clones, approximately 94% seen once. Turning to this clone: The antigen is unknown.

The chain couples TRBV5-1 to TRBJ2-3; no firm D call. This receptor was taken from a man aged 18 to 35 in good health. Some clones in this sample may be carry-over from other donors' samples. The specimen was naive CD4+ T cells from PBMCs. Subset described: CD45RA+ positively selected. CDR3 DNA: TGCGCCAGCAGCTCTGTGACTTGGGATACGCAGTATTTT. Translating gives CASSSVTWDTQYF. Filled out from reference TRBV5-1 and TRBJ2-3, the complete variable domain reads KAGVTQTPRYLIKTRGQQVTLSCSPISGHRSVSWYQQTPGQGLQFLFEYFSETQRNKGNFPGRFSGRQFSNSRSEMNVSTLELGDSALYLCASSSVTWDTQYFGPGTRLTVL.